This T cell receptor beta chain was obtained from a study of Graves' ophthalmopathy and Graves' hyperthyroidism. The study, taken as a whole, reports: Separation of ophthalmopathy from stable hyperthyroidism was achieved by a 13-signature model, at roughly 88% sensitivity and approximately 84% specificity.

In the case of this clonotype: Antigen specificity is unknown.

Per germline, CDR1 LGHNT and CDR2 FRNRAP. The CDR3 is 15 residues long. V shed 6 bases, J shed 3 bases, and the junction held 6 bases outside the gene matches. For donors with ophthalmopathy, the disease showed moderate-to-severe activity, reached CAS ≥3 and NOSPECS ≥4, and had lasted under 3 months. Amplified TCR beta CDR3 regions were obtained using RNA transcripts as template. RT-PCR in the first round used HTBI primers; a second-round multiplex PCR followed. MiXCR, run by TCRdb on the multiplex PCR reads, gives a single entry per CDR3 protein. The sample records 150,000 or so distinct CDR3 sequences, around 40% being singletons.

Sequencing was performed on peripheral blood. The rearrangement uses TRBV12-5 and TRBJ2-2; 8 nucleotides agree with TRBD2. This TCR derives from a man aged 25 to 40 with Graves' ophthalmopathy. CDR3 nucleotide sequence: TGTGCTAGTGGACCCACTAGCGGATACACCGGGGAGCTGTTTTTT. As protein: CASGPTSGYTGELFF.